This section outlines one TCR beta chain sequence together with its context. The sample is drawn from a study of CD8 T cells in Susac syndrome. A quantity of about 0.45 to 1 ug RNA underwent reverse transcription using random hexamers. MiXCR, applied by TCRdb to the immunoSEQ multiplex PCR reads, yields one record per CDR3 protein. The sample lists under 85,000 distinct CDR3 sequences, 90% to 95% occurring once. With 1 base removed from V and 2 bases from J, the gap between germline ends came to 8 bases. The CDR3 is 15 residues long. Per the germline V gene, CDR1 is LNHDA and CDR2 is SQIVND (reference sequence).

The rearrangement uses TRBV19 and TRBJ2-2, with unresolved D. Sequences were obtained from CD8+ T cells from PBMCs. The source of this sequence is a human donor with multiple sclerosis. The CDR3 DNA reads as TGTGCCAGTAGTATAGGGGAACTTAACACCGGGGAGCTGTTTTTT. Residues: CASSIGELNTGELFF.